Described below is a single T cell receptor beta chain sequence and its context. V was cut by 0 bases and J by 11 bases, with 14 bases left in between. This CDR3 contains 14 residues. Germline V gives CDR1 LGHNA, CDR2 YSLEER. The record originates from a study of blood T cell repertoires in COVID-19. Authors' analysis steps: Reference gene primers were amplified, and this amplification served to estimate nucleated cell counts. The method was immunoSEQ multiplex PCR; TCRdb's version includes in-frame clones alone and lacks a portion of them. The V and J calls and clone size were taken over from that table, and D and trimming were inferred from the DNA. This sample has 250,000 to 300,000 clones, with about 88% found just once.

The specimen sequenced was peripheral blood. This sequence joins TRBV4-3 and TRBJ2-4, with D possibly TRBD1 on 5 matching bases. The clonotype comes from a woman in her fifties or sixties with acute or convalescent COVID-19. The CDR3 DNA reads TGCGCCAGCAGCCAAGATTGGGGCCCTAGTCTTCAGTACTTC. Translation: CASSQDWGPSLQYF.